This is a list of T cell receptor beta chains from one sample in a study of cytomegalovirus exposure and HLA in healthy donors. Sequencing was performed with immunoSEQ multiplex PCR; in TCRdb, only in-frame clones are kept and a portion is missing. In the table there are fewer than 250,000 clones, over 60% of which are singletons. The sequenced material came from PBMCs. The receptor source for this set is a middle-aged man in good health and CMV-seronegative. Both conserved end residues are part of each CDR3. The D gene is left open where the match is weak. Where a row states a size, it is once, few, many or the class of an expanded clone; other rows omit it.

V	D	J	size	CDR3	DNA
TRBV11-1	TRBD1	TRBJ2-7	-	CASSPSDRTMAYEQYF	TGTGCCAGCAGCCCGTCGGACAGGACGATGGCCTACGAGCAGTACTTC
TRBV10-3	-	TRBJ1-5	-	CAIGEGRNQPQHF	TGTGCCATCGGGGAGGGGCGGAATCAGCCCCAGCATTTT
TRBV29-1	-	TRBJ1-1	-	CSAIDRAAKNTEAFF	TGCAGCGCAATCGACAGAGCAGCAAAGAACACTGAAGCTTTCTTT
TRBV5-8	-	TRBJ1-1	-	CASSLAARRNTEAFF	TGTGCCAGCAGCTTGGCAGCCAGGCGGAACACTGAAGCTTTCTTT
TRBV27	TRBD2	TRBJ2-7	-	CASSFRGGEQYF	TGTGCCAGCAGTTTCCGGGGGGGCGAGCAGTACTTC
TRBV18	-	TRBJ2-6	-	CASSEGTGANVLTF	TGTGCCAGCTCAGAGGGTACTGGGGCCAACGTCCTGACTTTC
TRBV5-1	TRBD1	TRBJ2-7	-	CASRGQSEQYF	TGCGCCAGCAGGGGACAGTCCGAGCAGTACTTC
TRBV29-1	-	TRBJ2-7	-	CSVNLDWRSYEQYF	TGCAGCGTTAACTTGGACTGGCGCTCCTACGAGCAGTACTTC
TRBV27	TRBD1	TRBJ1-6	-	CASSPHRGRFEDSPLHF	TGTGCCAGCAGCCCCCACAGGGGAAGATTTGAGGATTCACCCCTCCACTTT
TRBV7-2	TRBD2	TRBJ2-1	-	CASSLGAGGHYNEQFF	TGTGCCAGCAGCTTAGGTGCGGGGGGGCATTACAATGAGCAGTTCTTC
TRBV2	-	TRBJ1-2	-	CASSEQLIGGEGYTF	TGTGCCAGCAGTGAACAACTTATCGGGGGGGAGGGCTACACCTTC
TRBV7-8	-	TRBJ2-3	-	CASSLSGSTDTQYF	TGTGCCAGCAGCCTTAGCGGTAGCACAGATACGCAGTATTTT
TRBV5-1	-	TRBJ1-6	few	CASSLATDSPLHF	TGCGCCAGCAGCTTGGCCACGGATTCACCCCTCCACTTT
TRBV5-1	-	TRBJ1-2	-	CASSLGTLQNYGYTF	TGCGCCAGCAGCTTGGGAACCTTACAAAACTATGGCTACACCTTC
TRBV5-4	TRBD1	TRBJ1-1	-	CASSPMTGGGTEAFF	TGTGCCAGCAGCCCTATGACAGGGGGAGGCACTGAAGCTTTCTTT
TRBV6-5	TRBD1	TRBJ2-1	-	CASRAGTGINEQFF	TGTGCCAGCAGGGCCGGGACAGGGATCAATGAGCAGTTCTTC
TRBV5-1	-	TRBJ2-5	-	CASSLAGAQETQYF	TGCGCCAGCAGCTTGGCCGGAGCCCAAGAGACCCAGTACTTC
TRBV4-1	-	TRBJ1-4	few	CASSPEPREKLFF	TGCGCCAGCAGCCCCGAGCCCCGGGAAAAACTGTTTTTT
TRBV19	-	TRBJ2-3	few	CASRTGYSTDTQYF	TGTGCCAGTAGAACAGGCTACAGCACAGATACGCAGTATTTT
TRBV15	-	TRBJ2-7	-	CATSRFSSSYEQYF	TGTGCCACCAGCAGATTCTCGAGCTCCTACGAGCAGTACTTC
TRBV19	TRBD2	TRBJ2-7	-	CASSETSGAMSYEQYF	TGTGCCAGTAGTGAAACTAGCGGGGCGATGTCCTACGAGCAGTACTTC
TRBV13	TRBD1	TRBJ2-7	-	CASLKTGGSYEQYF	TGTGCCAGCTTAAAGACAGGGGGCTCCTACGAGCAGTACTTC
TRBV5-8	TRBD1	TRBJ2-7	once	CASSLGDRGYEQYF	TGTGCCAGCAGCTTGGGGGACAGGGGCTACGAGCAGTACTTC
TRBV9	-	TRBJ1-4	-	CASSVGTSQGNEKLFF	TGTGCCAGCAGCGTAGGGACATCTCAGGGTAATGAAAAACTGTTTTTT
TRBV4-1	-	TRBJ1-2	few	CASSQDRTDYGYTF	TGCGCCAGCAGCCAAGATAGGACTGACTATGGCTACACCTTC
TRBV28	TRBD1	TRBJ2-5	-	CASSFRDRGQETQYF	TGTGCCAGCAGTTTCAGGGACAGGGGCCAAGAGACCCAGTACTTC
TRBV2	TRBD1	TRBJ1-2	-	CASRSRTGGGRVGGYTF	TGTGCCAGCAGATCAAGGACAGGGGGCGGAAGAGTGGGAGGCTACACCTTC
TRBV2	-	TRBJ1-5	once	CASRTGYSNQPQHF	TGTGCCAGCAGAACAGGGTATAGCAATCAGCCCCAGCATTTT
TRBV7-2	TRBD2	TRBJ2-1	few	CASSLVGEGLYNEQFF	TGTGCCAGCAGCTTAGTTGGGGAGGGCCTTTACAATGAGCAGTTCTTC
TRBV5-4	-	TRBJ2-2	-	CASSLAGNTGELFF	TGTGCCAGCAGCTTGGCTGGCAACACCGGGGAGCTGTTTTTT
TRBV29-1	-	TRBJ1-2	-	CSVLPGVKRSGYTF	TGCAGCGTTCTTCCAGGGGTGAAGCGGAGCGGCTACACCTTC
TRBV14	-	TRBJ2-7	-	CASSQWQRYEQYF	TGTGCCAGCAGCCAATGGCAACGCTACGAGCAGTACTTC